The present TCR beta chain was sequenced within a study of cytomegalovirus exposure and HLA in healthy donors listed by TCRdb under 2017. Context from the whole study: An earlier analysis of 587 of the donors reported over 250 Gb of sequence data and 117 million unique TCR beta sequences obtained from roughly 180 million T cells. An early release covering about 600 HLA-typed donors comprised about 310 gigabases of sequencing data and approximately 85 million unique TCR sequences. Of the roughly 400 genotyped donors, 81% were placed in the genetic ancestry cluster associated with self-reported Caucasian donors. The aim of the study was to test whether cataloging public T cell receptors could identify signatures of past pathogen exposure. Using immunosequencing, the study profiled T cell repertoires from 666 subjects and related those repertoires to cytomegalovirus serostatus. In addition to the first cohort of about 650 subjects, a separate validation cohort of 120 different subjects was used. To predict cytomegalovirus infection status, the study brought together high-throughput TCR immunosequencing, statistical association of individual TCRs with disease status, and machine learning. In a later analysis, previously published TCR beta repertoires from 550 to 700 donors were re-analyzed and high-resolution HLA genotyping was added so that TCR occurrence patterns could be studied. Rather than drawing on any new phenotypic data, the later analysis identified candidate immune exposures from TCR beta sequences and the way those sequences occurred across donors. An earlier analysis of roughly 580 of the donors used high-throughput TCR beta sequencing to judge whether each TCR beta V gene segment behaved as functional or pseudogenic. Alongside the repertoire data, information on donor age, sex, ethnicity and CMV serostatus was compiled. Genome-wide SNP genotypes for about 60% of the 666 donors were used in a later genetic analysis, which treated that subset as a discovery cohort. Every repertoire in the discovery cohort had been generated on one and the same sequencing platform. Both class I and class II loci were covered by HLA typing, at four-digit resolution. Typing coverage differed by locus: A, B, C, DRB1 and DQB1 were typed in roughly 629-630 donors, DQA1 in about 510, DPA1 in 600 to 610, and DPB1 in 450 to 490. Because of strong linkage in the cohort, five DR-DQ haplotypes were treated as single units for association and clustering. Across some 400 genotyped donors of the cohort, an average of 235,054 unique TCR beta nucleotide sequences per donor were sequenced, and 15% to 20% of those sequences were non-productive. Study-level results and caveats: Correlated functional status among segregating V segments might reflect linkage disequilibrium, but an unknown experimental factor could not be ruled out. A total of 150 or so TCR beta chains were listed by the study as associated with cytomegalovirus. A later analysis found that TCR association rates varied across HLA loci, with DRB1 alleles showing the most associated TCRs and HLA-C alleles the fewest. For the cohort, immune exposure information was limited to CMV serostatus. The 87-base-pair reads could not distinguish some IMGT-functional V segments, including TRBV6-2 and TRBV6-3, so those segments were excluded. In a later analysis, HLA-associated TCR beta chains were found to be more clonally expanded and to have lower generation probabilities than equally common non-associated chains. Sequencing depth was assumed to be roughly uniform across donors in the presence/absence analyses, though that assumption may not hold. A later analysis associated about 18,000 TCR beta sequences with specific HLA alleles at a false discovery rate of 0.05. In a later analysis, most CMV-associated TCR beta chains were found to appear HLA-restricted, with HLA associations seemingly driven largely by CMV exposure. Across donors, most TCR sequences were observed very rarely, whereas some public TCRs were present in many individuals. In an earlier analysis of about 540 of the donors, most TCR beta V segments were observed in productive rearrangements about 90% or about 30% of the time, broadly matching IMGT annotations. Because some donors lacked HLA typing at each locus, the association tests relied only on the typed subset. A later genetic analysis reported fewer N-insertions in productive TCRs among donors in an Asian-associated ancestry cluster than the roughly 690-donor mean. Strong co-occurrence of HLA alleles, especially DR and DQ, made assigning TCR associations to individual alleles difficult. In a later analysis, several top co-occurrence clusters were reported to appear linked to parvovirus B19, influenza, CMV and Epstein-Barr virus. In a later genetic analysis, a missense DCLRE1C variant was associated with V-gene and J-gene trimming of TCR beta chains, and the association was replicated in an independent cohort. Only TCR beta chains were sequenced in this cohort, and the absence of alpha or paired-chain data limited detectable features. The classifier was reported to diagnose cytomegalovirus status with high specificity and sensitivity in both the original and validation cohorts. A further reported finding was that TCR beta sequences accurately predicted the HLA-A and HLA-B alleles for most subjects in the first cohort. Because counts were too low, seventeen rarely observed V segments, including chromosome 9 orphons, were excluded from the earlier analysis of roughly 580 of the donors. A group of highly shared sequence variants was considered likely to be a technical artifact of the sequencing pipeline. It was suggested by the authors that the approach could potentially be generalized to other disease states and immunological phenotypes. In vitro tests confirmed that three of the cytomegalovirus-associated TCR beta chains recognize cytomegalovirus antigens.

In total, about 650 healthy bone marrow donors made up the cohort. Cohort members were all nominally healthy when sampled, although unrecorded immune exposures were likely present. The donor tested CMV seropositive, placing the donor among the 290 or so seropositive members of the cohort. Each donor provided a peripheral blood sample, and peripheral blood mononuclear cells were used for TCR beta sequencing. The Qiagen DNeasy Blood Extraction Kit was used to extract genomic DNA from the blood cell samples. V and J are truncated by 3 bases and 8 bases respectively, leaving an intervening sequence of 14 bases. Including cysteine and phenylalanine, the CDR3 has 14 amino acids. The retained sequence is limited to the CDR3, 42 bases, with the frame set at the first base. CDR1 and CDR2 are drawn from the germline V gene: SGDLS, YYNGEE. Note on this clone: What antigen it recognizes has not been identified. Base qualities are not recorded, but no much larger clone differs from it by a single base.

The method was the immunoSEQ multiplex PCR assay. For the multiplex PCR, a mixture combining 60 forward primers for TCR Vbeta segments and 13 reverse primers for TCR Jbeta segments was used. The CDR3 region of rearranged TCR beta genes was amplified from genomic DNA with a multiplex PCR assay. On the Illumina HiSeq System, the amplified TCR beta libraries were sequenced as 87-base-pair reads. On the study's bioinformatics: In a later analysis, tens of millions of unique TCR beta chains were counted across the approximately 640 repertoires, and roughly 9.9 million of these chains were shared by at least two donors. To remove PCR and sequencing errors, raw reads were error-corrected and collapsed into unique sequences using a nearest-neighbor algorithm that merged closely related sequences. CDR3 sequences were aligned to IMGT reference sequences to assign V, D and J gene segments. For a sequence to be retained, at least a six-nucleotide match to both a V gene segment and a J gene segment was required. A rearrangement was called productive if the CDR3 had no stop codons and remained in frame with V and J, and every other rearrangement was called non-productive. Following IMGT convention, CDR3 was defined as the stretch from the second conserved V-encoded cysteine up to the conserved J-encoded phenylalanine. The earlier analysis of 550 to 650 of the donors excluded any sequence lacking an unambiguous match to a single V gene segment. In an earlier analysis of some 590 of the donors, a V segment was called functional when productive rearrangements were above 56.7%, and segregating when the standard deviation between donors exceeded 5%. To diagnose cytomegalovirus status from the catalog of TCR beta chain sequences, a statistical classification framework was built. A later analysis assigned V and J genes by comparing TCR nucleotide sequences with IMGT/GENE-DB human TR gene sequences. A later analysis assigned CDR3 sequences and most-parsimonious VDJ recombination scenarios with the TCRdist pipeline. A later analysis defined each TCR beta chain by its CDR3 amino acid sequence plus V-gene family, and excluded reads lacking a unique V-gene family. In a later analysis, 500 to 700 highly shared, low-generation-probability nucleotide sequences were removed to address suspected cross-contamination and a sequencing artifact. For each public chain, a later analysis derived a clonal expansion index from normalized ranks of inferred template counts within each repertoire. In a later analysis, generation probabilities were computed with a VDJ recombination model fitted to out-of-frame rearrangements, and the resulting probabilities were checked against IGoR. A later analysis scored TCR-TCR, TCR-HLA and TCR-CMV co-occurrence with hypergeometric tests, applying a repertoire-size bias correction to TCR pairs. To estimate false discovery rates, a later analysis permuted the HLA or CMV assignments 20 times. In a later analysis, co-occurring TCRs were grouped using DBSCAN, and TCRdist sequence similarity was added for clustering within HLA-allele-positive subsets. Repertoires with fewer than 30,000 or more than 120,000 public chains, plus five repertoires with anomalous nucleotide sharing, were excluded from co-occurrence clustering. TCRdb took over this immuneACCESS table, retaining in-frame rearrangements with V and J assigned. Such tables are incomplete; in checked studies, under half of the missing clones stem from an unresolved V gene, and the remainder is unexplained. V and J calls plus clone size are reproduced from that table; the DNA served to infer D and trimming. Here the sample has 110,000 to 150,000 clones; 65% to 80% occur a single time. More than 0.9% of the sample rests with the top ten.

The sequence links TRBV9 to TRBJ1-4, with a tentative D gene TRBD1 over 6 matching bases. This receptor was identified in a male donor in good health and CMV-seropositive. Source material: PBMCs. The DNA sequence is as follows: TGTGCCAGCAGCGATGGGGGCAGAGGAGAAAAACTGTTTTTT. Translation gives CASSDGGRGEKLFF.